The present T cell receptor beta chain was sequenced within a study of cytomegalovirus exposure and HLA in healthy donors. Overall study results and limits: With high specificity and sensitivity, the classifier reportedly diagnosed cytomegalovirus status. By HLA locus, TCR association rates varied in a later analysis, with DRB1 showing the most and HLA-C the fewest. Common viral pathogens seemed to be connected with several of the most significant clusters, according to a later analysis. The authors considered a cluster of highly shared sequence variants likely to be a sequencing artifact.

Both 60 Vbeta primers and 13 Jbeta primers went into the PCR. Clones were sequenced by immunoSEQ multiplex PCR, and TCRdb holds only the in-frame ones, with some missing. The sample includes approximately 150,000 clones, 70% to 85% seen only once; the top ten take 1.9%. Comments on this clone: Its specificity is not known.

The origin of this receptor is a woman aged 40 to 50 in good health and CMV-seronegative. The sample taken for sequencing was PBMCs.

Written as DNA, the CDR3 is TGTGCCAGCAGTTACTCGTCTGGCAGTTCACCCCTCCACTTT. Its translation: CASSYSSGSSPLHF. V usage is TRBV6-5 and J usage is TRBJ1-6; D is unclear. V was pared by 0 bases and J by 9 bases, with 9 bases between. Germline V gene lookup returns CDR1 MNHEY and CDR2 SVGAGI. The CDR3 is 14 amino acids.